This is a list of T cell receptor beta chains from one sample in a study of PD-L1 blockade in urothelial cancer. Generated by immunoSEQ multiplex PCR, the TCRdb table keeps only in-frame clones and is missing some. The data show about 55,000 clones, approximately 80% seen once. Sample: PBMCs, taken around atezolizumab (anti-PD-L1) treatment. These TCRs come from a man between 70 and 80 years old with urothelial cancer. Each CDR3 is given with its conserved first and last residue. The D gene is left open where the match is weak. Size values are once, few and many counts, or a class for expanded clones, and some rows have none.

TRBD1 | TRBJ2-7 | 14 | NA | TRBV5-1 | CASSLDRGLYEQYF | TGCGCCAGCAGCTTGGACAGGGGGCTCTACGAGCAGTACTTC
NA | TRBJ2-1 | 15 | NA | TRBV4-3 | CASSQDRAGLEEQFF | TGCGCCAGCAGCCAAGATCGAGCAGGGCTAGAGGAGCAGTTCTTC
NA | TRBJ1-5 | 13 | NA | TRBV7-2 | CASSLRRGQPQHF | TGTGCCAGCAGCTTAAGGAGGGGTCAGCCCCAGCATTTT
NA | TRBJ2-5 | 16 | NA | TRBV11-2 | CASSLEAGFPGETQYF | TGTGCCAGCAGCTTAGAGGCAGGATTCCCGGGGGAGACCCAGTACTTC
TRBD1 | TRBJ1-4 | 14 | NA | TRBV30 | CAWRSDRAGEKLFF | TGTGCCTGGAGAAGCGACAGGGCGGGGGAAAAACTGTTTTTT
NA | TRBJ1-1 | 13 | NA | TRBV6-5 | CASRRSRNTEAFF | TGTGCCAGCAGGCGATCCCGGAACACTGAAGCTTTCTTT
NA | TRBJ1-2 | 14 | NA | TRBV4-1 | CASSQGEANYGYTF | TGCGCCAGCAGCCAAGGGGAGGCCAACTATGGCTACACCTTC
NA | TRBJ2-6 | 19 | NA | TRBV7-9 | CASSLLAGLEYSGANVLTF | TGTGCCAGCAGCTTACTCGCAGGTTTGGAATACTCTGGGGCCAACGTCCTGACTTTC
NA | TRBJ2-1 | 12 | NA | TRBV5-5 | CASSFGGDEQFF | TGTGCCAGCAGCTTTGGAGGGGATGAGCAGTTCTTC
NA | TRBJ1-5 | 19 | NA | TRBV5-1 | CASSFILTEEVDFNQPQHF | TGCGCCAGCAGCTTTATTCTGACGGAGGAAGTCGACTTCAATCAGCCCCAGCATTTT
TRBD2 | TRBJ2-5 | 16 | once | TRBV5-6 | CASSSGTSGTQETQYF | TGTGCCAGCAGCTCCGGGACTAGCGGGACACAAGAGACCCAGTACTTC
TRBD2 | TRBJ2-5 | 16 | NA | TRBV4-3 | CASSQGVIGGGKTQYF | TGCGCCAGCAGCCAAGGCGTAATCGGGGGGGGAAAGACCCAGTACTTC
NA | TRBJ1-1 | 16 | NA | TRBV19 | CASSIGAGHKSTEAFF | TGTGCCAGTAGTATTGGGGCAGGGCACAAATCCACTGAAGCTTTCTTT
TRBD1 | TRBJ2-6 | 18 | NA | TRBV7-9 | CASSLGTGKVSGANVLTF | TGTGCCAGCAGCCTCGGGACAGGGAAAGTGTCTGGGGCCAACGTCCTGACTTTC
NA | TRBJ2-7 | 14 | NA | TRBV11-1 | CASSTDRNPYEQYF | TGTGCCAGCAGCACGGACAGAAACCCCTACGAGCAGTACTTC
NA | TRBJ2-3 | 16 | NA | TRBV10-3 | CAIRDYSSESTDTQYF | TGTGCCATCAGAGACTATTCCAGCGAAAGCACAGATACGCAGTATTTT
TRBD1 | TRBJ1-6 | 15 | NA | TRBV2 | CASRDRGGKGSPLHF | TGTGCCAGCCGGGACAGGGGGGGAAAAGGGTCACCCCTCCACTTT
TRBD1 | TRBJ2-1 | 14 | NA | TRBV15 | CATRGTGGMNEQFF | TGTGCCACCAGGGGGACAGGGGGCATGAATGAGCAGTTCTTC
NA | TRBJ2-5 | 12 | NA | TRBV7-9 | CASSFGEETQYF | TGTGCCAGCAGCTTTGGAGAAGAGACCCAGTACTTC
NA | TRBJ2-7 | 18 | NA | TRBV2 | CASNPRGKSHGPKHEQYF | TGTGCCAGCAATCCAAGGGGGAAGAGCCACGGACCTAAACACGAGCAGTACTTC
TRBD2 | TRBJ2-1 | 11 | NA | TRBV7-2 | CASSPGLVKFF | TGTGCCAGCAGCCCCGGACTAGTAAAGTTCTTC
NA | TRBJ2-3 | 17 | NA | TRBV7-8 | CASSLAAKRSSTDTQYF | TGTGCCAGCAGCTTAGCTGCAAAGCGGAGTAGCACAGATACGCAGTATTTT
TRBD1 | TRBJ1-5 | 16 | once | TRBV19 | CASSIFRQGGDQPQHF | TGTGCCAGTAGTATATTCCGACAGGGGGGCGATCAGCCCCAGCATTTT
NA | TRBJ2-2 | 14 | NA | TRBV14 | CASSQYDSAGELFF | TGTGCCAGCAGCCAATACGACTCGGCCGGGGAGCTGTTTTTT
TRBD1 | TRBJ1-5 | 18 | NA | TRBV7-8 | CASSPEQGAGYSNQPQHF | TGTGCCAGCAGCCCGGAACAGGGGGCGGGCTATAGCAATCAGCCCCAGCATTTT
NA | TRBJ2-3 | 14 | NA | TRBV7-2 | CASSLGLITDTQYF | TGTGCCAGCAGCCTTGGACTGATCACAGATACGCAGTATTTT
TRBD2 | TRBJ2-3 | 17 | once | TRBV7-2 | CASSFRTSGGATDTQYF | TGTGCCAGCAGCTTCCGAACTAGCGGGGGGGCCACAGATACGCAGTATTTT
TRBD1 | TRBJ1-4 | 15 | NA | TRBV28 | CASRGRQGAYEKLFF | TGTGCCAGCAGGGGTAGACAGGGGGCATATGAAAAACTGTTTTTT
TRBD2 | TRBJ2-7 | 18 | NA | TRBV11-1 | CASSFGLAGDYDDYEQYF | TGTGCCAGCAGCTTCGGGCTAGCGGGAGATTATGACGACTACGAGCAGTACTTC
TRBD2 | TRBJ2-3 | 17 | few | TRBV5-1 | CASSALTSGGASDTQYF | TGCGCCAGCAGCGCCTTAACTAGCGGGGGGGCCTCAGATACGCAGTATTTT
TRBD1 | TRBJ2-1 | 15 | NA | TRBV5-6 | CASSFRDRGRSEQFF | TGTGCCAGCAGCTTCCGGGACAGGGGGAGGAGTGAGCAGTTCTTC
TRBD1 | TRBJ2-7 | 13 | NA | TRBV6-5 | CASRQGQVYEQYF | TGTGCCAGCAGGCAGGGACAGGTCTACGAGCAGTACTTC
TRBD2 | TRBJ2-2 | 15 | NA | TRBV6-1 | CASSEAGRGAGELFF | TGTGCCAGCAGTGAAGCGGGGAGGGGCGCCGGGGAGCTGTTTTTT
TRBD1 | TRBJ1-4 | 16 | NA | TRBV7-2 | CASSLAPQGAGEKLFF | TGTGCCAGCAGCTTAGCGCCTCAGGGGGCAGGGGAAAAACTGTTTTTT
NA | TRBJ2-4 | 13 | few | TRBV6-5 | CASRLGQRNIQYF | TGTGCCAGCAGACTTGGACAGCGGAACATTCAGTACTTC
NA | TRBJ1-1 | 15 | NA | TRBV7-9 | CASSLAARGSTEAFF | TGTGCCAGCAGCTTAGCAGCCAGGGGTTCCACTGAAGCTTTCTTT
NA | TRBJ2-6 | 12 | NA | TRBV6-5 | CASSPRTGVLTF | TGTGCCAGCAGTCCCAGGACTGGCGTCCTGACTTTC
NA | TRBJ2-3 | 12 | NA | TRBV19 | CASMGLKDTQYF | TGTGCCAGTATGGGACTTAAAGATACGCAGTATTTT
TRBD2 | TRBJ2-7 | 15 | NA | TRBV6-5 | CASSYSGLSSYEQYF | TGTGCCAGCAGTTACTCGGGACTATCCTCCTACGAGCAGTACTTC
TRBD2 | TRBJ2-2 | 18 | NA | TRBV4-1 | CASSLQTSGGANTGELFF | TGCGCCAGCAGCCTACAGACTAGCGGGGGAGCGAACACCGGGGAGCTGTTTTTT
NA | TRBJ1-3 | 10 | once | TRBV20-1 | CSAPIRGSYF | TGCAGTGCCCCGATAAGGGGTAGTTATTTT
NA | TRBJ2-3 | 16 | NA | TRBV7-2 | CASSSQWDSTQIRSIF | NA
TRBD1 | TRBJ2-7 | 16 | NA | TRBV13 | CASSSKGQGRSYEQYF | TGTGCCAGCAGCTCGAAGGGACAGGGGCGGTCCTACGAGCAGTACTTC
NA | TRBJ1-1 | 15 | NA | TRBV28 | CASTLGRTGNTEAFF | TGTGCCAGCACCTTGGGGAGAACGGGGAACACTGAAGCTTTCTTT